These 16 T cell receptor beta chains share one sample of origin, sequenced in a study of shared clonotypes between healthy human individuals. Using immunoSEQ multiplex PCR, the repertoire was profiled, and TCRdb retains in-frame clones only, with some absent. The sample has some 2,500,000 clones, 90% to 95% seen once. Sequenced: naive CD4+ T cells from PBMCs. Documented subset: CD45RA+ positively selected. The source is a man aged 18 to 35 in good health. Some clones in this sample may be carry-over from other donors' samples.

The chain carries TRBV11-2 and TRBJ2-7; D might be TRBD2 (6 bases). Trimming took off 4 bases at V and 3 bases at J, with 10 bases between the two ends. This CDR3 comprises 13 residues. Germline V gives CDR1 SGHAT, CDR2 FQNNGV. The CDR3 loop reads CASSSGTVYEQYF. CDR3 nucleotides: TGTGCCAGCAGCTCGGGGACTGTCTACGAGCAGTACTTC.

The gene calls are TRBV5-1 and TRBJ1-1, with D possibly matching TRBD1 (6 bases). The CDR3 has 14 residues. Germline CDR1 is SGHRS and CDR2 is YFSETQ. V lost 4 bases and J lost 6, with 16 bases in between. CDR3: CASSPITRGAEAFF. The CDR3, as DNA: TGCGCCAGCAGCCCTATCACCAGGGGCGCTGAAGCTTTCTTT.

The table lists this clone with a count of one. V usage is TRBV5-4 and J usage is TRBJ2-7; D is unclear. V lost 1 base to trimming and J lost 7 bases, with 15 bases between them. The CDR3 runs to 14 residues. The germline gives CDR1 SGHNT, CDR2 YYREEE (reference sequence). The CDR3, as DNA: TGTGCCAGCAGCTTGAAAAACCGACCCGTAGAGCAGTACTTC. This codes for CASSLKNRPVEQYF.

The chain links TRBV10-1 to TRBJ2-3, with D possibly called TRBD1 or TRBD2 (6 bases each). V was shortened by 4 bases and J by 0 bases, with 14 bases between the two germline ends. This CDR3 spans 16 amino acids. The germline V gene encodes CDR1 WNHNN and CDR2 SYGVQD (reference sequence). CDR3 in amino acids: CASSGLKGGSTDTQYF. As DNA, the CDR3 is TGCGCCAGCAGTGGGTTAAAAGGGGGGAGCACAGATACGCAGTATTTT.

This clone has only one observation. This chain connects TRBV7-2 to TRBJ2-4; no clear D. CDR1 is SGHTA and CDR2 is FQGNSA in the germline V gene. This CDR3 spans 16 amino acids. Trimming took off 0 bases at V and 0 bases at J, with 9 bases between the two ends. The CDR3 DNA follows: TGTGCCAGCAGCTTAGCAGGGTCACTAGCCAAAAACATTCAGTACTTC. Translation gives CASSLAGSLAKNIQYF.

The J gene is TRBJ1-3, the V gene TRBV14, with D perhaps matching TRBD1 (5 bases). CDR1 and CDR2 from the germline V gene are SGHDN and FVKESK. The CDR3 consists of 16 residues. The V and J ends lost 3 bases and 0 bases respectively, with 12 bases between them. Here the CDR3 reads CASSQRTSPSGNTIYF. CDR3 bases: TGTGCCAGCAGCCAGAGGACATCGCCCTCTGGAAACACCATATATTTT.

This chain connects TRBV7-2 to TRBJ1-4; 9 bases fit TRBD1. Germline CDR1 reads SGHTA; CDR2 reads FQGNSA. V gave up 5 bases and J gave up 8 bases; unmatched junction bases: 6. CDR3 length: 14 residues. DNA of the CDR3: TGTGCCAGCAGCCTCGGGACAGGGAAGGAAAAACTGTTTTTT. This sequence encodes CASSLGTGKEKLFF.

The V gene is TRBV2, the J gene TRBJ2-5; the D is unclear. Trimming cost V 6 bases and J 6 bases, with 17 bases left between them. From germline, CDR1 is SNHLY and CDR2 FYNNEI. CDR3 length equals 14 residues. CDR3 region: CASSAPSIRKTQYF. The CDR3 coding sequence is TGTGCCAGCAGCGCGCCGTCGATACGAAAGACCCAGTACTTC.

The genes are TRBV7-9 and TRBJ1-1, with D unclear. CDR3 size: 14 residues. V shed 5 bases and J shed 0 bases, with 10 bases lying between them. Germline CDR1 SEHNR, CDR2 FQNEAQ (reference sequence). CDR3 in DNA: TGTGCCAGCAGCCGCCCCGACTTGAACACTGAAGCTTTCTTT. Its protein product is CASSRPDLNTEAFF.

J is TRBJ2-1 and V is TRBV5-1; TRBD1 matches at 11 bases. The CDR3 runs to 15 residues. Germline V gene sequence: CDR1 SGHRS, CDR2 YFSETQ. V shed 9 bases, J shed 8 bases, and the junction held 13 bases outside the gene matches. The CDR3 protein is CATAFGQGAMDEQFF. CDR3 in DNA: TGCGCCACTGCCTTCGGACAGGGGGCCATGGATGAGCAGTTCTTC.

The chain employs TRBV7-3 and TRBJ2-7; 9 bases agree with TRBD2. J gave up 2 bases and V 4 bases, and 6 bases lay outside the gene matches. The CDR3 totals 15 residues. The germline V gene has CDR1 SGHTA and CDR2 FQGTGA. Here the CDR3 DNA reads TGTGCCAGCAGCTGGGGGTCTAGCGGGACCTACGAGCAGTACTTC. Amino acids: CASSWGSSGTYEQYF. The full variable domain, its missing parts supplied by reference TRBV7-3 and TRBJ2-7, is GAGVSQTPSNKVTEKGKYVELRCDPISGHTALYWYRQSLGQGPEFLIYFQGTGAADDSGLPNDRFFAVRPEGSVSTLKIQRTERGDSAVYLCASSWGSSGTYEQYFGPGTRLTVT.

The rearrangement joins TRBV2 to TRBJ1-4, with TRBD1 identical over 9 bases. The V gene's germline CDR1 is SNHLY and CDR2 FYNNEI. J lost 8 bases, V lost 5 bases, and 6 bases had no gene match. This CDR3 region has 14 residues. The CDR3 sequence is CASSTGQGWEKLFF. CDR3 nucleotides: TGTGCCAGCAGTACCGGACAGGGGTGGGAAAAACTGTTTTTT. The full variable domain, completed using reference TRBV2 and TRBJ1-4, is EPEVTQTPSHQVTQMGQEVILRCVPISNHLYFYWYRQILGQKVEFLVSFYNNEISEKSEIFDDQFSVERPDGSNFTLKIRSTKLEDSAMYFCASSTGQGWEKLFFGSGTQLSVL.

CDR3 sequence: CASSLGLDGTTDTQYF. For the CDR3, the DNA is TGTGCCAGCAGCTTGGGCCTGGACGGCACCACAGATACGCAGTATTTT. The chain employs TRBV5-4 and TRBJ2-3; D is unresolved. This CDR3 has 16 amino acids. Germline V gene sequence: CDR1 SGHNT, CDR2 YYREEE (reference sequence). Trimming took 0 bases from V and 2 from J, leaving 13 bases between them.

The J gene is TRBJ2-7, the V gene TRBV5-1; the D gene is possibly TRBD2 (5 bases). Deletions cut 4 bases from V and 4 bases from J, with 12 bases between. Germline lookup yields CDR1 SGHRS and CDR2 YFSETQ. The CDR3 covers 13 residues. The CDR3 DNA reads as TGCGCCAGCAGCACGGATGCGGGTTACGAGCAGTACTTC. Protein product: CASSTDAGYEQYF.

For the CDR3, the DNA is TGCGCCAGCAGCCCGGGGGGACTAGCGGGAGTCTCCTACAATGAGCAGTTCTTC. It codes for CASSPGGLAGVSYNEQFF. V is TRBV5-1 and J is TRBJ2-1; 14 nucleotides line up with TRBD2. Germline assignment: CDR1 SGHRS and CDR2 YFSETQ. The CDR3 has 18 amino acids. J lost 0 bases, V lost 4 bases, and 6 bases had no gene match.

CDR3 amino acids: CSVVSEYWGNEQYF. The CDR3 nucleotides are TGCAGCGTTGTATCCGAGTATTGGGGCAACGAGCAGTACTTC. The rearrangement joins TRBV29-1 to TRBJ2-7; D possibly corresponds to TRBD1 (5 bases). The CDR3 is 14 residues long. CDR1 is SQVTM and CDR2 is ANQGSEA in the germline V gene. V was pared by 4 bases and J by 5 bases, with 18 bases between.